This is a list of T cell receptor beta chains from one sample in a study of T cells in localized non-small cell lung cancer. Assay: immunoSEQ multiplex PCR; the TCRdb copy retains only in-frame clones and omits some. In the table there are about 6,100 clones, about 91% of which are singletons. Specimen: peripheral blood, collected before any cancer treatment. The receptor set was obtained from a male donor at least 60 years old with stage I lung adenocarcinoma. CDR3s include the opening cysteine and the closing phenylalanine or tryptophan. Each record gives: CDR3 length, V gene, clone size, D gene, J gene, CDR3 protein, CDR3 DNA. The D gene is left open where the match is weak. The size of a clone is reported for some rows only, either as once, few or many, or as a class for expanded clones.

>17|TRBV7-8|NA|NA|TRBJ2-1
CASSLAFWQGGRSEQFF
TGTGCCAGCAGCTTAGCGTTCTGGCAGGGGGGAAGGAGTGAGCAGTTCTTC
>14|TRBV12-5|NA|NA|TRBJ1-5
CASGLRGPNQPQHF
TGTGCTAGTGGTTTGCGGGGTCCCAATCAGCCCCAGCATTTT
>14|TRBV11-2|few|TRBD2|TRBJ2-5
CASSLLAGMETQYF
TGTGCCAGCAGCTTACTAGCGGGAATGGAGACCCAGTACTTC
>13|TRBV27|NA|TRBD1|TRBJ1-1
CASRLTGGTEAFF
TGTGCCAGCAGACTGACAGGGGGCACTGAAGCTTTCTTT
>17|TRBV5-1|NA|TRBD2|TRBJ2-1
CASSQRTSGRAADEQFF
TGCGCCAGCAGCCAGCGGACTAGCGGGAGAGCGGCGGATGAGCAGTTCTTC
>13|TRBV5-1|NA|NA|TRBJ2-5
CASSLGQQETQYF
TGCGCCAGCAGCTTGGGACAGCAAGAGACCCAGTACTTC
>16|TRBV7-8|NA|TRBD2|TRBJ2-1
CASSPWRGGSYNEQFF
TGTGCCAGCAGCCCCTGGAGGGGAGGGTCCTACAATGAGCAGTTCTTC
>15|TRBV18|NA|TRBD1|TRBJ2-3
CASSTTGGITDTQYF
TGTGCCAGCTCGACTACAGGGGGCATAACAGATACGCAGTATTTT
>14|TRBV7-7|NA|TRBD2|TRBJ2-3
CASSSTSGSDTQYF
TGTGCTAGCAGCTCTACTAGCGGGAGTGATACGCAGTATTTT
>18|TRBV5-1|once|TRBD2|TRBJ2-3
CASSPRTSGGPSTDTQYF
TGCGCCAGCAGCCCCCGGACTAGCGGGGGGCCCTCCACAGATACGCAGTATTTT
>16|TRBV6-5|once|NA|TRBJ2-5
CASSYFLAGSQETQYF
TGTGCCAGCAGTTACTTCTTGGCAGGGTCCCAAGAGACCCAGTACTTC
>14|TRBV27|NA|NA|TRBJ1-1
CASSLSKSVYEAFF
TGTGCCAGCAGTTTATCGAAGTCAGTATATGAAGCTTTCTTT
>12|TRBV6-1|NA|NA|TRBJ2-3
CASSEVGDTQYF
TGTGCCAGCAGTGAGGTGGGAGATACGCAGTATTTT
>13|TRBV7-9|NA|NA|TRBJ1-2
CASSLESGVSYTF
TGTGCCAGCAGCTTAGAGTCCGGGGTTAGCTACACCTTC
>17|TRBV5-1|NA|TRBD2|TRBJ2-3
CASNNALGAGGLDTQYF
TGCGCCAGCAATAACGCACTGGGAGCGGGGGGCCTAGATACGCAGTATTTT
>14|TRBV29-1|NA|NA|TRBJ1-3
CSVGTASSGNTIYF
TGCAGCGTTGGAACCGCGAGCTCTGGAAACACCATATATTTT